These T cell receptor beta chains were read from a single sample in a study of T-cell memory formation after mild COVID-19. TCRdb reanalysed the 5' RACE reads using MiXCR and keeps one entry per CDR3 protein. The sample lists tens of thousands of distinct CDR3 sequences; 15% to 20% were seen once. Sequencing used PBMCs or a T cell subset sorted from them (not recorded which). These receptors all come from an adult woman who had mild COVID-19 (a few samples of this study predate the infection). Cell type and time point are not known. CDR3s include the opening cysteine and the closing phenylalanine or tryptophan. The order of the fields is V gene, D gene, J gene, clone size, CDR3 protein, CDR3 DNA. A D gene is named only where the DNA matches it firmly. Not all rows give a size; the values are once, few, many and, for expanded clones, a class.

v_call: TRBV5-6
d_call: -
j_call: TRBJ2-1
clone_size: -
cdr3_aa: CASRVGAGRFSEQFF
cdr3_nt: TGTGCCAGCCGCGTGGGGGCGGGACGTTTTAGTGAGCAGTTCTTC

v_call: TRBV5-6
d_call: -
j_call: TRBJ2-7
clone_size: -
cdr3_aa: CASSLSVEEAQYF
cdr3_nt: TGTGCCAGCAGCTTGTCGGTGGAAGAGGCGCAGTACTTC

v_call: TRBV7-9
d_call: TRBD1
j_call: TRBJ1-2
clone_size: few
cdr3_aa: CATLEGAPVYGYTF
cdr3_nt: TGTGCCACCCTCGAGGGGGCTCCCGTCTATGGCTACACCTTC

v_call: TRBV7-6
d_call: TRBD2
j_call: TRBJ2-2
clone_size: few
cdr3_aa: CASSLAPTEAGSPSGELFF
cdr3_nt: TGTGCCAGCAGCTTAGCGCCGACAGAAGCGGGATCGCCCTCCGGGGAGCTGTTTTTT

v_call: TRBV12-3/TRBV12-4
d_call: -
j_call: TRBJ2-1
clone_size: few
cdr3_aa: CASSLAWNEQFF
cdr3_nt: TGTGCCAGCAGTTTAGCATGGAATGAGCAGTTCTTC

v_call: TRBV28
d_call: -
j_call: TRBJ2-2
clone_size: -
cdr3_aa: CASSLYRTNTGELFF
cdr3_nt: TGTGCCAGCAGTTTATATCGCACAAACACCGGGGAGCTGTTTTTT

v_call: TRBV7-7
d_call: -
j_call: TRBJ2-1
clone_size: many
cdr3_aa: CASSPGTSPYNEQFF
cdr3_nt: TGTGCTAGCAGCCCCGGGACTTCCCCCTACAATGAGCAGTTCTTC

v_call: TRBV6-6
d_call: -
j_call: TRBJ2-5
clone_size: -
cdr3_aa: CASTGEGETQYF
cdr3_nt: TGTGCCAGCACGGGAGAGGGAGAGACCCAGTACTTC

v_call: TRBV29-1
d_call: -
j_call: TRBJ1-2
clone_size: few
cdr3_aa: CSVEGGLSYGYTF
cdr3_nt: TGCAGCGTTGAAGGGGGGCTTAGTTATGGCTACACCTTC

v_call: TRBV29-1
d_call: TRBD2
j_call: TRBJ2-3
clone_size: few
cdr3_aa: CSVTSGGSTDTQYF
cdr3_nt: TGCAGCGTTACTAGCGGGGGGAGCACAGATACGCAGTATTTT